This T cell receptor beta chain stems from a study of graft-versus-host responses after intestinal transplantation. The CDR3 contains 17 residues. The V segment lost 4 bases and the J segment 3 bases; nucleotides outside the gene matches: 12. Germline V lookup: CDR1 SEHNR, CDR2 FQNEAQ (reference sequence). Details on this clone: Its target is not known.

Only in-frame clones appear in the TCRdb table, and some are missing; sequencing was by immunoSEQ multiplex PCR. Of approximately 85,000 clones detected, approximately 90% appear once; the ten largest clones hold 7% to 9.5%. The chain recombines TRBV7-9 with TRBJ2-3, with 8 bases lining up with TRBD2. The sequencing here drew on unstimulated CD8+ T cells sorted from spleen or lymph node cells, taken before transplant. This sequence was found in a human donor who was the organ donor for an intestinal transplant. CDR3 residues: CASSSGRTSGRTDTQYF. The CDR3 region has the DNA TGTGCCAGCAGCTCCGGCCGAACTAGCGGACGGACAGATACGCAGTATTTT.